A single sample gave rise to the 19 T cell receptor beta chains below, sequenced in a study of blood T cells in healthy people across ages. A second PCR, run for roughly 7 to 11 cycles, used a sample-barcoded 5' primer plus a J-beta primer mix. TCRdb re-called the 5' RACE reads with MiXCR, one entry per CDR3 protein. Of 730,000 or so distinct CDR3 sequences listed, roughly 44% are singletons. Sequencing used blood. Receptors originate from a woman aged 60-70 years in good health.

Only one count was recorded for this clonotype. The J gene is TRBJ1-5, the V gene TRBV20-1; D is possibly TRBD1 (5 bases). CDR3 length equals 16 residues. Between the trimmed V and J ends, which lost 6 bases and 0 bases, there was a span of 18 bases. CDR1 and CDR2 from the germline V gene are DFQATT and SNEGSKA (reference sequence). The CDR3 loop reads CSATQGGGYSNQPQHF. The CDR3 nucleotides are TGCAGTGCGACCCAGGGCGGAGGCTATAGCAATCAGCCCCAGCATTTT.

This clonotype was found a few times. V usage is TRBV20-1 and J usage is TRBJ1-1; 8 positions match TRBD1. V shed 4 bases and J 5 bases; nucleotides not matched to a gene: 6. The CDR3 has 13 residues. Germline V gives CDR1 DFQATT, CDR2 SNEGSKA (reference sequence). CDR3 amino acids: CSATGQGLTEAFF. CDR3 nucleotides: TGCAGTGCTACTGGACAGGGTTTAACTGAAGCTTTCTTT.

This rearrangement joins TRBV21-1 to TRBJ1-5; TRBD1, the D gene given by the table, was not confirmed from the DNA. TRBV21-1 is a recognized pseudogene. The CDR3 runs to 17 residues. The CDR3 DNA follows: TGTGCCAACGGGGAGAGGGTCCAGTCAATATGGAATCAGCCCCAGCATTTT. It yields the protein CANGERVQSIWNQPQHF.

The chain combines TRBV6-2 or TRBV6-3 with TRBJ1-2; the D is unclear. V lost 6 bases, J lost 0 bases, and 11 bases lay in between. CDR1 and CDR2 (germline): MNHEY, SVGEGT. CDR3 length: 14 residues. Here the CDR3 reads CASSWAGANYGYTF. CDR3 nucleotides: TGTGCCAGCAGCTGGGCAGGAGCTAACTATGGCTACACCTTC.

Many counts were recorded for this clonotype. The chain links TRBV20-1 to TRBJ2-5; no clear D gene. This CDR3 comprises 14 residues. Germline V gene data show CDR1 as DFQATT and CDR2 as SNEGSKA (reference sequence). The V gene lost 3 bases and the J gene lost 1 base, with 12 bases spanning the gap. CDR3 nucleotides: TGCAGTGCTAGTCACTCACGGAGCCAAGAGACCCAGTACTTC. Translated, it gives CSASHSRSQETQYF.

This clonotype was seen only a few times. The chain links TRBV7-8 to TRBJ2-1; TRBD2 matches at 8 bases. The V segment lost 5 bases and the J segment 8 bases; nucleotides outside the gene matches: 17. From germline, CDR1 is SGHVS and CDR2 FQNEAQ. The CDR3 is 17 amino acids. CDR3: CASSHVAGSINVYEQFF. The CDR3 DNA follows: TGTGCCAGCAGCCACGTAGCGGGGTCGATCAATGTTTATGAGCAGTTCTTC.

CDR3: CASSQAAGSGMKALAQYF. The CDR3 nucleotides read TGTGCCAGCAGCCAAGCGGCGGGGAGCGGGATGAAGGCATTGGCGCAGTATTTT. V is TRBV3-1 and J is TRBJ2-3, with 7 bases that match TRBD2. This CDR3 has 18 residues. Germline lookup yields CDR1 LGHDT and CDR2 YNNKEL (reference sequence). V trimming: 1 base; J trimming: 10 bases; junction bases outside the gene matches: 20.

This clonotype was counted a few times. V and J are TRBV5-1 and TRBJ1-4; no clear D gene. Germline-derived CDR1 and CDR2 are SGHRS and YFSETQ. Trimming pared 5 bases from V and 3 bases from J, leaving 14 bases between. The CDR3 spans 15 residues. CDR3 loop: CASSLTGLSNEKLFF. Here the CDR3 DNA reads TGCGCCAGCAGTCTGACGGGTTTGTCTAATGAAAAACTGTTTTTT.

The gene calls are TRBV27 and TRBJ1-2; D not certain. The CDR3 has 13 amino acids. In germline, CDR1 is MNHEY, CDR2 SMNVEV (reference sequence). V was clipped by 3 bases and J by 1 base, with 6 bases between them. Written as DNA, the CDR3 is TGTGCCAGCAGTTTGCAGATTAACTATGGCTACACCTTC. Its translation: CASSLQINYGYTF.

This chain uses TRBV20-1 with TRBJ2-7; D is unresolved. V shed 2 bases and J shed 6 bases, with 11 bases lying between them. The CDR3 covers 12 residues. Germline loops: CDR1 DFQATT, CDR2 SNEGSKA (reference sequence). The chain's CDR3 is CSARLPVGEQYF. In nucleotides, the CDR3 is TGCAGTGCTAGACTACCGGTTGGCGAGCAGTACTTC.

The chain carries TRBV12-3 or TRBV12-4 and TRBJ2-1; D possibly corresponds to TRBD1 (5 bases). The CDR3 consists of 13 residues. V was cut by 6 bases and J by 8 bases, with 14 bases left in between. CDR3 in amino acids: CASSRRALDEQFF. In nucleotides, the CDR3 is TGTGCCAGCAGCCGCAGGGCTTTGGATGAGCAGTTCTTC.

This rearrangement joins TRBV27 to TRBJ2-3; 11 bases match TRBD2. J gave up 8 bases and V 7 bases, and 14 bases lay outside the gene matches. Germline lookup yields CDR1 MNHEY and CDR2 SMNVEV (reference sequence). The CDR3 covers 16 residues. Here the CDR3 reads CASTRQRLAGSGTQYF. The CDR3 nucleotides are TGTGCCAGCACTCGTCAGAGACTAGCGGGGTCTGGTACGCAGTATTTT.

This clonotype was counted at least ten times. V and J are TRBV12-3 or TRBV12-4 and TRBJ2-7; D unresolved. The CDR3 has 14 residues. Between the trimmed V and J ends, which lost 2 bases and 6 bases, there was a span of 14 bases. CDR3 loop: CASSLKGRRREQYF. In nucleotides, the CDR3 is TGTGCCAGCAGTTTAAAGGGAAGGAGACGCGAGCAGTACTTC.

The DNA for the CDR3 is TGTGCCACCAGGCGGGGGGACTATGGCTACACCTTC. Translation: CATRRGDYGYTF. The V gene is TRBV25-1, the J gene TRBJ1-2; D is perhaps TRBD1 (5 bases). V was clipped by 10 bases and J by 3 bases, with 12 bases between them. CDR3 length equals 12 residues. Germline V gene sequence: CDR1 MGHDK, CDR2 SYGVNS.

A few counts support this clonotype. The chain is built from TRBV9 and TRBJ2-5; 11 nucleotides align to TRBD2. Losses at the gene ends were 6 bases for V and 2 bases for J; bases not matched to a gene: 9. Germline CDR1 is SGDLS and CDR2 is YYNGEE. CDR3 length: 16 amino acids. Here the CDR3 reads CASMRGLAGGQETQYF. The CDR3 DNA is TGTGCCAGCATGAGAGGGTTAGCGGGGGGGCAAGAGACCCAGTACTTC.

The chain couples TRBV25-1 to TRBJ2-6; D is perhaps TRBD1 (5 bases). V dropped 10 bases and J dropped 1 base, with 23 bases sitting between them. Germline V gives CDR1 MGHDK, CDR2 SYGVNS. The CDR3 has 18 residues. DNA of the CDR3: TGTGCCACCTCAGATCGACGGTCCAGGGCTTCTGGGGCCAACGTCCTGACTTTC. As protein: CATSDRRSRASGANVLTF.

The sample holds a few counts of this clonotype. The J gene is TRBJ2-5, the V gene TRBV5-5; D possibly matches TRBD1 or TRBD2 (5 bases each). The germline V gene has CDR1 SGHKS and CDR2 YYEKEE (reference sequence). Deletions cut 5 bases from V and 4 bases from J, with 21 bases between. The CDR3 length is 16 residues. In DNA form, the CDR3 reads TGTGCCAGCAGACGACAAGATGGGAGAGGGGCAGAGACCCAGTACTTC. Its protein is CASRRQDGRGAETQYF.

This clonotype has only one observation. This chain links TRBV27 with TRBJ2-7; 9 bases fit TRBD2. Germline CDR1 reads MNHEY; CDR2 reads SMNVEV (reference sequence). With 5 bases clipped from V and 3 bases from J, the junction kept 11 bases outside the gene matches. The length of the CDR3 is 16 residues. The CDR3 bases are TGTGCCAGCAGTCGAGGACTAGCGAAAAAGGTCTACGAGCAGTACTTC. This gives the protein CASSRGLAKKVYEQYF.

This chain connects TRBV3-1 to TRBJ2-1; D unresolved. Trimming removed 3 bases from V and 12 bases from J, with 9 bases in between. The CDR3 contains 11 residues. CDR1 and CDR2 (germline): LGHDT, YNNKEL (reference sequence). The CDR3 DNA reads TGTGCCAGCAGCCAGACCCAAAGGCAGTTCTTC. Translating it yields CASSQTQRQFF.